Below are 11 T cell receptor beta chains sequenced from a single sample in a study of shared clonotypes between healthy human individuals. TCRdb's table, derived via immunoSEQ multiplex PCR, lists solely in-frame clones and lacks some. This table holds 2 million to 2.5 million clones, 95% found once. Sequencing was done on a sample of naive CD4+ T cells sorted from blood. Subset here: CD45RA+ positively selected. These receptors were collected from a man aged 18 to 29 in good health.

The V and J genes are TRBV28 and TRBJ1-3, with D uncertain. Germline V gene lookup returns CDR1 MDHEN and CDR2 SYDVKM. The CDR3 extends over 14 amino acids. V shed 6 bases and J shed 0 bases, with 9 bases lying between them. CDR3 coding DNA: TGTGCCAGCAGGAAAACTGTCTCTGGAAACACCATATATTTT. Translated: CASRKTVSGNTIYF.

The chain combines TRBV18 with TRBJ2-7, with D tentatively TRBD1 or TRBD2 (5 bases each). V dropped 3 bases and J dropped 3 bases, with 12 bases sitting between them. Germline V gene data show CDR1 as KGHSH and CDR2 as LQKENI. This CDR3 spans 14 amino acids. CDR3 DNA: TGTGCCAGCTCACCGGTGGGACCCAGCTACGAGCAGTACTTC. Translating gives CASSPVGPSYEQYF.

The V gene is TRBV28, the J gene TRBJ1-6; 7 nucleotides match TRBD1. The V segment lost 6 bases and the J segment 0 bases; nucleotides outside the gene matches: 14. The CDR3 is 19 amino acids. Germline V gene lookup returns CDR1 MDHEN and CDR2 SYDVKM. CDR3 nucleotides: TGTGCCAGCAGCTTCACAGGGGAAGCTAAAAGCTCCTATAATTCACCCCTCCACTTT. Protein sequence: CASSFTGEAKSSYNSPLHF.

This sequence joins TRBV6-1 and TRBJ1-3; D remains ambiguous. The V end was cut by 7 bases, the J end by 0 bases, with 10 bases between. The CDR3 contains 14 residues. Germline V gives CDR1 MNHNS, CDR2 SASEGT. The CDR3: CASIGGNSGNTIYF. For the CDR3, the DNA is TGTGCCAGCATAGGTGGGAACTCTGGAAACACCATATATTTT.

The V gene is TRBV7-2, the J gene TRBJ2-4, with 11 bases identical to TRBD2. Trimming at V came to 3 bases and at J to 6 bases, leaving 7 bases not matched to a gene. In germline, CDR1 is SGHTA, CDR2 FQGNSA. The CDR3 has 16 residues. CDR3 in amino acids: CASSLVVAGGPNIQYF. The CDR3 nucleotides read TGTGCCAGCAGCTTGGTGGTAGCGGGAGGGCCAAACATTCAGTACTTC.

This rearrangement joins TRBV19 to TRBJ2-5; a possible D gene is TRBD2 (6 bases). This CDR3 is built from 16 residues. Germline CDR1 LNHDA, CDR2 SQIVND (reference sequence). V shed 1 base and J shed 2 bases, with 14 bases lying between them. The CDR3 region is CASSIGWTIGQETQYF. In DNA, the CDR3 is TGTGCCAGTAGTATAGGTTGGACTATCGGGCAAGAGACCCAGTACTTC.

The chain uses TRBV6-1 and TRBJ1-6, with D unresolved. Germline CDR1 MNHNS, CDR2 SASEGT. This CDR3 has 11 amino acids. V lost 6 bases and J lost 8, with 5 bases in between. The CDR3 DNA follows: TGTGCCAGCAGAAGAGATTCACCCCTCCACTTT. It encodes CASRRDSPLHF.

This rearrangement joins TRBV28 to TRBJ1-1, with D maybe TRBD1 (5 bases). Trimming shortened V by 1 base and J by 6 bases, and 15 bases separated the two germline ends. CDR1 and CDR2 from the germline V gene are MDHEN and SYDVKM. The CDR3 is 15 residues long. The CDR3 is CASSLFVREGSEAFF. CDR3 bases: TGTGCCAGCAGTTTATTTGTCAGGGAGGGCTCTGAAGCTTTCTTT.

V and J are TRBV30 and TRBJ2-7; no clear D. Germline V lookup: CDR1 GTSNPN, CDR2 SVGIG (reference sequence). Trimming pared 1 base from V and 5 bases from J, leaving 9 bases between. The CDR3 is made up of 12 amino acids. CDR3 nucleotides: TGTGCCTGGAGTGCCCAAAGACACGAGCAGTACTTC. As protein: CAWSAQRHEQYF.

The V gene is TRBV18, the J gene TRBJ1-5; TRBD1 agrees at 11 bases. The germline gives CDR1 KGHSH, CDR2 LQKENI. This CDR3 is 16 amino acids long. Losses at the gene ends were 3 bases for V and 7 bases for J; bases not matched to a gene: 8. As DNA, the CDR3 is TGTGCCAGCTCACCCGCGGGACAGGGGGGTGACCAGCCCCAGCATTTT. It is translated as CASSPAGQGGDQPQHF.

This clone was found once. The V gene is TRBV4-1, the J gene TRBJ2-5; 7 positions match TRBD2. The CDR3 totals 15 residues. CDR1 and CDR2 from the germline V gene are MGHRA and YSYEKL. V lost 2 bases to trimming and J lost 1 base; unmatched junction nucleotides: 4. In DNA form, the CDR3 reads TGCGCCAGCAGCCAACATCTAGCGGTCCAAGAGACCCAGTACTTC. Its translation is CASSQHLAVQETQYF.